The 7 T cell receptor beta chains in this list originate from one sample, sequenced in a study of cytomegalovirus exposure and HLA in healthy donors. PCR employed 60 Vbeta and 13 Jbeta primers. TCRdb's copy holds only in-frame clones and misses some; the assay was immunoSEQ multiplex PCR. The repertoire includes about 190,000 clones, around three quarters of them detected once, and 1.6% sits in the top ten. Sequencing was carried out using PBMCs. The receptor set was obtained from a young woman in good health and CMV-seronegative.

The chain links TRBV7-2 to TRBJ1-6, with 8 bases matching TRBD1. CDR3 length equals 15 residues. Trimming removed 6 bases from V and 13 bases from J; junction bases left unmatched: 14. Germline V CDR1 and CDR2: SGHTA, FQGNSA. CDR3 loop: CASSTTTGEWDPLHF. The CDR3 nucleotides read TGTGCCAGCAGTACCACGACAGGGGAGTGGGATCCCCTCCACTTT.

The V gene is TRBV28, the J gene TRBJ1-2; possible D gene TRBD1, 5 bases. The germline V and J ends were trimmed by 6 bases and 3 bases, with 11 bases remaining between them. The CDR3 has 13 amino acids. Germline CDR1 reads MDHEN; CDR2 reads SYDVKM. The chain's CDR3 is CASRNIQDYGYTF. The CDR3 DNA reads TGTGCCAGCAGGAATATACAGGACTATGGCTACACCTTC.

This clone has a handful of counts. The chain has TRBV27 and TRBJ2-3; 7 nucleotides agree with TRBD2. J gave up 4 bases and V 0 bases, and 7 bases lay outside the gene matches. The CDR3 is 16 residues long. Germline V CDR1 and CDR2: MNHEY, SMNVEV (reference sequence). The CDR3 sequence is CASSLSGGSRADTQYF. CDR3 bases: TGTGCCAGCAGTTTATCAGGCGGGAGTAGGGCAGATACGCAGTATTTT.

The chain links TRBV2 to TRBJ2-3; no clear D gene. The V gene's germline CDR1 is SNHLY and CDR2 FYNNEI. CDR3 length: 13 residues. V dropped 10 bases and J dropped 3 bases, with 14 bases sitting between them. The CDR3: CATSTEATDTQYF. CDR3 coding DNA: TGTGCCACTTCAACAGAAGCAACAGATACGCAGTATTTT.

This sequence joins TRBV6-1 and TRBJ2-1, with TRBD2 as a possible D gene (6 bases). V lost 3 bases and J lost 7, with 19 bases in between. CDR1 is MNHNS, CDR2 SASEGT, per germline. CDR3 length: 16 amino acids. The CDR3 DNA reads TGTGCCAGCAGTGAGTTTGGTGATTCAGGGAGGAATGAGCAGTTCTTC. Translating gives CASSEFGDSGRNEQFF.

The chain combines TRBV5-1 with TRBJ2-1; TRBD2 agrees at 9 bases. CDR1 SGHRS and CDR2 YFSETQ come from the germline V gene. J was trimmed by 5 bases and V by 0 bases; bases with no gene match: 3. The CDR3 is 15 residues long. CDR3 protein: CASSLGAGGNNEQFF. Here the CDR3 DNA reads TGCGCCAGCAGCTTGGGAGCGGGAGGTAACAATGAGCAGTTCTTC.

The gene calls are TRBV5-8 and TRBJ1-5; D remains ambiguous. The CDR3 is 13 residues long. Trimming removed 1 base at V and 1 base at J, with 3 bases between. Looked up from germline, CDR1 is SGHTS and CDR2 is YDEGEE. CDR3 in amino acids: CASSLSSNQPQHF. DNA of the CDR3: TGTGCCAGCAGCTTGAGCAGCAATCAGCCCCAGCATTTT.